The clone carrying this TCR beta chain was found a few times. Antigen: not known. This entry belongs to a study of glioma-infiltrating T cells. Whole-study results and caveats: Patients with low tissue-blood divergence carried a signature set of shared blood CDR3 motifs. Non-neoplastic patients had below-expected tissue-blood divergence, while all gliomas exceeded expectation. Only very few CDR3 sequences appeared in both tissue and blood.

The iRepertoire nested amplicon-rescue multiplex PCR amplified TCR alpha and beta CDR3s from RNA. One-step reverse transcription and amplification started from about 100-400 ng of tissue mRNA or PBMC total RNA. TCRdb re-derived calls from the multiplex PCR reads in MiXCR, one entry per CDR3 protein. The sample holds approximately 400,000 distinct CDR3 sequences, approximately 42% seen once. CDR1 and CDR2 (germline): SGHTA, FQGNSA. V shed 4 bases and J shed 4 bases, with 15 bases lying between them. The CDR3 has 15 residues. This TCR was recovered from a human donor with low-grade glioma or glioblastoma, undergoing nonglioma brain surgery, or in good health (not recorded which). Sequenced: glioma tissue, nonneoplastic brain tissue, or PBMCs (not recorded which). The rearrangement joins TRBV7-2 to TRBJ2-3, with D possibly called TRBD1 or TRBD2 (5 bases each). The CDR3 nucleotides read TGTGCCAGCAGCTCCGGGGCGCGGGTTTCAGATACGCAGTATTTT. This translates into CASSSGARVSDTQYF.